Here is one T cell receptor (beta chain) with its context. The junction and the germline gene differ at one end; a read error may be behind it. The second PCR ran about 6 to 12 cycles with a sample-barcoded 5' primer and J-beta primers. From the 5' RACE reads, TCRdb called clonotypes with MiXCR, one entry per CDR3 protein. The data show about 1.8 million distinct CDR3 sequences, less than 50% seen once. The entry originates in a study of blood T cells in healthy people across ages. CDR1 DFQATT and CDR2 SNEGSKA come from the germline V gene (reference sequence). The CDR3 length is 18 residues. The rearrangement uses TRBV20-1 and TRBJ2-6, with 8 bases fitting TRBD2. The clonotype comes from a woman between 40 and 50 years old in good health. Sequenced material: blood. The CDR3 sequence: CSARRPGTSKAGASVLTF. The DNA of the CDR3 is TGCAGTGCGAGGCGTCCCGGGACTAGTAAGGCTGGGGCCAGCGTCCTGACTTTC.